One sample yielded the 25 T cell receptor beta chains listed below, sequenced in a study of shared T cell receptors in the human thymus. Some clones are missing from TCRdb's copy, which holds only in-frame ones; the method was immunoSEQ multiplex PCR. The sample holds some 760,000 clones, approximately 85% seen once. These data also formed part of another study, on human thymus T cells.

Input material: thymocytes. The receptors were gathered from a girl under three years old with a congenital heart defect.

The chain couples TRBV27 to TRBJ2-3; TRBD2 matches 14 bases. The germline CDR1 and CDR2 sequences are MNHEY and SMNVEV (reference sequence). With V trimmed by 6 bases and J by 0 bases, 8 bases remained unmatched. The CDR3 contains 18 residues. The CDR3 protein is CASSLGLAGVSSTDTQYF. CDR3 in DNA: TGTGCCAGCAGCCTGGGACTAGCGGGGGTTTCTAGCACAGATACGCAGTATTTT.

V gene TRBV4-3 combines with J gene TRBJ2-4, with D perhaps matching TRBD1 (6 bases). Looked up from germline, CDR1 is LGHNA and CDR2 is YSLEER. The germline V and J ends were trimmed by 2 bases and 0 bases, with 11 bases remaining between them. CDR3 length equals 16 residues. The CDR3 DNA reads TGCGCCAGCAGCCAATCACAGGGATTAGCCAAAAACATTCAGTACTTC. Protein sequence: CASSQSQGLAKNIQYF.

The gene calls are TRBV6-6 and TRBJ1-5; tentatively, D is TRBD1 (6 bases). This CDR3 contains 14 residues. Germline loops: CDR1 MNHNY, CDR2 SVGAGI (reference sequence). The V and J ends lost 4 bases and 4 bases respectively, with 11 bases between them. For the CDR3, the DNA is TGTGCCAGCAGTTCATACAGGGAGAATCAGCCCCAGCATTTT. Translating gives CASSSYRENQPQHF.

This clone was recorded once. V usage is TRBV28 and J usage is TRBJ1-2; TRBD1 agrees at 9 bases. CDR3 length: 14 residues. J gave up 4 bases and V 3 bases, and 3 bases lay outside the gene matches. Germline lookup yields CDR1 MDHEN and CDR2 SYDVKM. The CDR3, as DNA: TGTGCCAGCAGTTTTTGGGACAGGGCCTATGGCTACACCTTC. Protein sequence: CASSFWDRAYGYTF.

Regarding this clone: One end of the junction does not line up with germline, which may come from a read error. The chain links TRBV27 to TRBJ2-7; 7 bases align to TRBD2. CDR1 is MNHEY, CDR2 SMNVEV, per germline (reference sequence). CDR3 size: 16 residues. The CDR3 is CANSLTRDYHFYEQYF. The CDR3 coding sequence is TGTGCCAACAGTTTAACCCGGGACTACCATTTCTACGAGCAGTACTTC.

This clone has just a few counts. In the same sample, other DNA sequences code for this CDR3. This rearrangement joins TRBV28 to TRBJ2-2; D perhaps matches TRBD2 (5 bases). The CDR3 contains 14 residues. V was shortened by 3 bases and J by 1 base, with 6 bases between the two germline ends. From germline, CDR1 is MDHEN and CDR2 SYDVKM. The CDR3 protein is CASSLAGNTGELFF. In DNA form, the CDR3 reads TGTGCCAGCAGTTTGGCGGGGAACACCGGGGAGCTGTTTTTT.

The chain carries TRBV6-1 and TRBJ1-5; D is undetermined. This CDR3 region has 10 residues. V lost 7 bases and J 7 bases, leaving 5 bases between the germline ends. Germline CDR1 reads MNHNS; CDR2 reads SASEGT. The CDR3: CASNLQPQHF. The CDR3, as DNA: TGTGCCAGCAACTTGCAGCCCCAGCATTTT.

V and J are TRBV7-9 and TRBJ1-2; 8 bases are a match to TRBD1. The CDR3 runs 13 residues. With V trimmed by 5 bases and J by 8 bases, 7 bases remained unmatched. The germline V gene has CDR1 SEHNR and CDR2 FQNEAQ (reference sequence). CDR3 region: CASSPDRERGYTF. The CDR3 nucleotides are TGTGCCAGCAGCCCGGACAGGGAGCGGGGCTACACCTTC.

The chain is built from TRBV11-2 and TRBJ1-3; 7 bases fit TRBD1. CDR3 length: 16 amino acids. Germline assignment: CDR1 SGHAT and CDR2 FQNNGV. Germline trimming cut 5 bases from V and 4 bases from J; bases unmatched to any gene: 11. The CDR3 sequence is CASSPTLQGTGNTIYF. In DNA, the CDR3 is TGTGCCAGCAGCCCCACCCTACAGGGGACGGGAAACACCATATATTTT.

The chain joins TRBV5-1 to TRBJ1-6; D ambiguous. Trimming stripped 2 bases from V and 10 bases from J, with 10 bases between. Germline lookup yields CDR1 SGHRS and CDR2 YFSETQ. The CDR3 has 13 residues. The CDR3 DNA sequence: TGCGCCAGCAGCTTAACGCTCCTATCACCCCTCCACTTT. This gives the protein CASSLTLLSPLHF.

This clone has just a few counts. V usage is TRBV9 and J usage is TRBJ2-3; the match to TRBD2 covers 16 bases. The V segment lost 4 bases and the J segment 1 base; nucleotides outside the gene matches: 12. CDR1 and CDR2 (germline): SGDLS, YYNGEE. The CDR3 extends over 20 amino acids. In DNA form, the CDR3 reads TGTGCCAGCAGCCCAACTCCGGGACTAGCGGGGGGGCCAGGCACAGATACGCAGTATTTT. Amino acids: CASSPTPGLAGGPGTDTQYF.

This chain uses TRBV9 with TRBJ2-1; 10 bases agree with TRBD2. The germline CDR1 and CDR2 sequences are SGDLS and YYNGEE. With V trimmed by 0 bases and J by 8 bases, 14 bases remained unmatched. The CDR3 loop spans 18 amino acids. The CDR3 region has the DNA TGTGCCAGCAGCGTAGAGGTTTGGGGGGGGACTAGCGTCCATGAGCAGTTCTTC. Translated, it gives CASSVEVWGGTSVHEQFF. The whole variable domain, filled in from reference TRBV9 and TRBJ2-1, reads DSGVTQTPKHLITATGQRVTLRCSPRSGDLSVYWYQQSLDQGLQFLIQYYNGEERAKGNILERFSAQQFPDLHSELNLSSLELGDSALYFCASSVEVWGGTSVHEQFFGPGTRLTVL.

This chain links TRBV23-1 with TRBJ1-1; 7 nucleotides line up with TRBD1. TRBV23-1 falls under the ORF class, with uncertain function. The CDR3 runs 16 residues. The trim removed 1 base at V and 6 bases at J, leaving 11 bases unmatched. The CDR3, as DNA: TGCGCCAGCAGTCAATGCCCCGCAGGGGGACTCGCTGAAGCTTTCTTT. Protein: CASSQCPAGGLAEAFF.

CDR3 sequence reads: CASRYGENTEAFF. Here the CDR3 DNA reads TGTGCCAGTAGGTACGGGGAAAACACTGAAGCTTTCTTT. The chain combines TRBV19 with TRBJ1-1, with D unclear. V lost 6 bases and J lost 2, with 10 bases in between. CDR3 length equals 13 residues. Germline V gene data show CDR1 as LNHDA and CDR2 as SQIVND (reference sequence).

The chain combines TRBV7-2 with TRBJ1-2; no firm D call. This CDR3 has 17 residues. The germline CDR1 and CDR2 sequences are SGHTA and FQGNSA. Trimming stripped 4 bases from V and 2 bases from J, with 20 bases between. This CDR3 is CASSSTQEADSNYGYTF. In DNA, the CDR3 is TGTGCCAGCAGCTCAACGCAGGAGGCAGACTCAAACTATGGCTACACCTTC.

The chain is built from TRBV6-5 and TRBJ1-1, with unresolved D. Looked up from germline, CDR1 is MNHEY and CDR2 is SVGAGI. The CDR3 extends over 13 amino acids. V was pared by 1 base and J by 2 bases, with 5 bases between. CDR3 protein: CASSYYPNTEAFF. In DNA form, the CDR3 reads TGTGCCAGCAGTTACTATCCAAACACTGAAGCTTTCTTT.

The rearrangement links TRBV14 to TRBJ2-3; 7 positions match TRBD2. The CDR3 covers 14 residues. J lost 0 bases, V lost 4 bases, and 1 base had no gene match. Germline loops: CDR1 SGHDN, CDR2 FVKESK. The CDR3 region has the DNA TGTGCCAGCAGCCGGACTAGTAGCACAGATACGCAGTATTTT. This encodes CASSRTSSTDTQYF.

CDR3 sequence reads: CASSRYHPWTGEGNQPQHF. The CDR3, as DNA: TGTGCCAGCAGCCGATACCACCCGTGGACAGGGGAGGGCAATCAGCCCCAGCATTTT. J is TRBJ1-5 and V is TRBV14; 9 nucleotides align to TRBD1. The CDR3 contains 19 residues. Germline trimming cut 4 bases from V and 2 bases from J; bases unmatched to any gene: 15. The germline V gene has CDR1 SGHDN and CDR2 FVKESK.

The CDR3 region has the DNA TGTGCCAGCAAAATAGATAGGCGGGGGGACCCCTATACCTACAATGAGCAGTTCTTC. Protein sequence: CASKIDRRGDPYTYNEQFF. The chain combines TRBV27 with TRBJ2-1; 8 positions match TRBD2. Germline values: CDR1 MNHEY, CDR2 SMNVEV (reference sequence). There are 19 residues in the CDR3. Trimming at V came to 7 bases and at J to 2 bases, leaving 19 bases not matched to a gene.

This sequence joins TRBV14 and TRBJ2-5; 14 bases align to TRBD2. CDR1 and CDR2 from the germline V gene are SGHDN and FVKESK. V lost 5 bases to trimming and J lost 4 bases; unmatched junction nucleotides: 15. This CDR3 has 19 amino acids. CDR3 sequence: CASSSTSGGVRSFRETQYF. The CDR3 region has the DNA TGTGCCAGCAGCTCGACTAGCGGGGGGGTACGGTCGTTCCGAGAGACCCAGTACTTC.

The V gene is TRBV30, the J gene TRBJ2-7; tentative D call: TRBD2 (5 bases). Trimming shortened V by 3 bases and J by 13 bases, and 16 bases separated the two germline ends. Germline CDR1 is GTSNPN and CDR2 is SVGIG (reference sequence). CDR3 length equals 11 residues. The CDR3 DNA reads TGTGCCTGGAGCGGGGAACGCGGGTTTTACTTC. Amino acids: CAWSGERGFYF.

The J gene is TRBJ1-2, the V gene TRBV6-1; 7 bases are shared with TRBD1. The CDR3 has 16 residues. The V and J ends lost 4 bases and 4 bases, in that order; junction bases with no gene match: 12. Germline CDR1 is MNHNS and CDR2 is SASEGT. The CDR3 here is CASSGFKGGYGYGYTF. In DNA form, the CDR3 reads TGTGCCAGCAGTGGATTCAAAGGGGGCTACGGCTATGGCTACACCTTC.

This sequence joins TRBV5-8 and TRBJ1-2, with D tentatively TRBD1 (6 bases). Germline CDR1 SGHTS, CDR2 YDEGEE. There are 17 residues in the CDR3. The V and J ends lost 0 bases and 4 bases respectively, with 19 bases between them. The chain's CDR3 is CASSLGRRTEIPYGYTF. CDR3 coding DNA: TGTGCCAGCAGCTTGGGGAGAAGGACAGAGATTCCCTATGGCTACACCTTC. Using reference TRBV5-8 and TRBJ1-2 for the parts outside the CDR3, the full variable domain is EAGVTQSPTHLIKTRGQQATLRCSPISGHTSVYWYQQALGLGLQFLLWYDEGEERNRGNFPPRFSGRQFPNYSSELNVNALELEDSALYLCASSLGRRTEIPYGYTFGSGTRLTVV.

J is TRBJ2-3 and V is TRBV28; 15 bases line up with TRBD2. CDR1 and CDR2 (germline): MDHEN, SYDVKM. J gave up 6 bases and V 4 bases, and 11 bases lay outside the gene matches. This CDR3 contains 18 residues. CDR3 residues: CASSSPWTSGGAEDTQYF. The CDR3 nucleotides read TGTGCCAGCAGTTCCCCCTGGACTAGCGGGGGGGCCGAGGATACGCAGTATTTT.

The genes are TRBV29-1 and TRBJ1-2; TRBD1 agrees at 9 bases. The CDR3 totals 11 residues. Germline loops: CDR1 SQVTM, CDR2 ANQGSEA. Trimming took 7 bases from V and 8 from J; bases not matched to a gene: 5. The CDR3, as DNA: TGCAGCGCCAGGACAGGGGACGGCTACACCTTC. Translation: CSARTGDGYTF.